These T cell receptor beta chains were read from a single sample in a study of cytomegalovirus exposure and HLA in healthy donors. Generated by immunoSEQ multiplex PCR, the TCRdb table keeps only in-frame clones and is missing some. The repertoire holds some 66,000 clones, with roughly 76% as singletons. The sequencing input was PBMCs. These receptors came from a man between 60 and 75 years old in good health and CMV-seropositive. Both conserved end residues are part of each CDR3. Fields, in order: J gene, D gene, V gene, clone size, CDR3 protein, CDR3 DNA. The D gene is left open where the match is weak. Clone size is shown for a subset of rows, as once, few, many or a class of expanded clone.

>TRBJ2-2|TRBD2|TRBV19|few
CASSIGIAGNTGELFF
TGTGCCAGTAGTATAGGAATAGCGGGGAACACCGGGGAGCTGTTTTTT
>TRBJ2-5|.|TRBV18|.
CASSVGLGETQYF
TGTGCCAGCTCAGTCGGTCTTGGAGAGACCCAGTACTTC
>TRBJ1-5|.|TRBV15|.
CATSRDSGPDGPQHF
TGTGCCACCAGTCGGGACTCGGGGCCCGATGGGCCCCAGCATTTT
>TRBJ1-1|TRBD1|TRBV10-2|.
CASSTGQGLNTEAFF
TGCGCCAGCAGTACAGGACAGGGGTTGAACACTGAAGCTTTCTTT
>TRBJ2-7|.|TRBV10-3|.
CATQDREGFYEQYF
TGTGCCACCCAGGACAGAGAGGGTTTCTACGAGCAGTACTTC
>TRBJ2-1|.|TRBV7-9|once
CASSLVQGSNNEQFF
TGTGCCAGCAGCTTAGTGCAGGGTAGCAACAATGAGCAGTTCTTC
>TRBJ1-1|TRBD1|TRBV2|.
CATQGASANTEAFF
TGTGCCACACAGGGGGCATCCGCGAACACTGAAGCTTTCTTT
>TRBJ2-1|.|TRBV7-6|once
CASSPQRLVDEQFF
TGTGCCAGCAGCCCGCAACGACTAGTCGATGAGCAGTTCTTC
>TRBJ2-4|.|TRBV6-6|.
CASYRVKNSQYF
TGTGCCAGCTACAGGGTCAAAAACAGTCAGTACTTC
>TRBJ2-5|.|TRBV11-2|.
CASSLAPMGVQETQYF
TGTGCCAGCAGCTTAGCCCCCATGGGCGTCCAAGAGACCCAGTACTTC
>TRBJ1-1|.|TRBV6-4|.
CASRQEGYTEAFF
TGTGCCAGCAGGCAAGAGGGTTACACTGAAGCTTTCTTT
>TRBJ1-5|TRBD1|TRBV19|.
CASRTGQSNQPQHF
TGTGCCAGTAGGACGGGACAGAGCAATCAGCCCCAGCATTTT
>TRBJ2-7|TRBD2|TRBV6-6|.
CASSYGEGYEQYF
TGTGCCAGCAGTTACGGGGAGGGCTACGAGCAGTACTTC
>TRBJ1-2|TRBD1|TRBV13|.
CASSHRQGNYGYTF
TGTGCCAGCAGCCATCGACAGGGAAACTATGGCTACACCTTC
>TRBJ2-5|.|TRBV5-4|.
CASSLGLQETQYF
TGTGCCAGCAGCTTGGGTCTACAAGAGACCCAGTACTTC
>TRBJ2-6|.|TRBV5-8|once
CASSPGQYSGANVLTF
TGTGCCAGCAGCCCTGGTCAGTACTCTGGGGCCAACGTCCTGACTTTC
>TRBJ2-7|TRBD1|TRBV4-2|.
CASSQDGTWAGGRREQYF
TGTGCCAGCAGCCAAGATGGGACATGGGCAGGGGGTCGTAGGGAGCAGTACTTC
>TRBJ2-2|.|TRBV11-2|.
CASSLALGGSGQNTGELFF
TGTGCCAGCAGCTTAGCCCTAGGCGGTAGCGGACAAAACACCGGGGAGCTGTTTTTT
>TRBJ2-7|.|TRBV5-5|.
CASSKGHVSSYEQYF
TGTGCCAGCAGCAAGGGACATGTCAGCTCCTACGAGCAGTACTTC
>TRBJ2-1|TRBD2|TRBV6-1|.
CASSESGGGQNEQFF
TGTGCCAGCAGTGAATCGGGGGGGGGCCAAAATGAGCAGTTCTTC
>TRBJ2-7|TRBD1|TRBV7-2|.
CASSPDRAAYEQYF
TGTGCCAGCAGCCCCGACAGGGCCGCCTACGAGCAGTACTTC
>TRBJ2-2|TRBD2|TRBV7-2|once
CASSLTSGRRTGELFF
TGTGCCAGCAGTTTGACTAGCGGGAGGCGAACCGGGGAGCTGTTTTTT
>TRBJ1-3|.|TRBV25-1|.
CASSKGSSGNTIYF
TGTGCCAGCAGTAAAGGGAGCTCTGGAAACACCATATATTTT
>TRBJ2-3|TRBD1|TRBV29-1|.
CSVGPTGASTDTQYF
TGCAGCGTTGGCCCGACAGGGGCTAGCACAGATACGCAGTATTTT
>TRBJ1-1|TRBD1|TRBV5-1|.
CASSLALTGVMNTEAFF
TGCGCCAGCAGCTTGGCCCTGACAGGGGTCATGAACACTGAAGCTTTCTTT
>TRBJ2-7|TRBD1|TRBV5-1|.
CASSLVPGTDYYEQYF
TGCGCCAGCAGCTTGGTTCCCGGGACAGACTATTACGAGCAGTACTTC
>TRBJ2-2|.|TRBV29-1|.
CSVEGSHLNTGELFF
TGCAGCGTTGAAGGGAGCCATCTGAACACCGGGGAGCTGTTTTTT
>TRBJ2-1|.|TRBV7-9|.
CASSLAGSSYNEQFF
TGTGCCAGCAGCTTAGCGGGGAGCTCCTACAATGAGCAGTTCTTC
>TRBJ2-7|.|TRBV2|.
CASNIMGEVGEQYF
TGTGCCAGCAATATCATGGGGGAGGTTGGCGAGCAGTACTTC
>TRBJ2-5|TRBD2|TRBV6-6|.
CASTHQTSEKTQYF
TGTGCCAGCACCCACCAGACTAGCGAAAAGACCCAGTACTTC
>TRBJ2-2|TRBD2|TRBV5-4|few
CASSLLGRGYTGELFF
TGTGCCAGCAGCTTGTTGGGGCGGGGGTACACCGGGGAGCTGTTTTTT